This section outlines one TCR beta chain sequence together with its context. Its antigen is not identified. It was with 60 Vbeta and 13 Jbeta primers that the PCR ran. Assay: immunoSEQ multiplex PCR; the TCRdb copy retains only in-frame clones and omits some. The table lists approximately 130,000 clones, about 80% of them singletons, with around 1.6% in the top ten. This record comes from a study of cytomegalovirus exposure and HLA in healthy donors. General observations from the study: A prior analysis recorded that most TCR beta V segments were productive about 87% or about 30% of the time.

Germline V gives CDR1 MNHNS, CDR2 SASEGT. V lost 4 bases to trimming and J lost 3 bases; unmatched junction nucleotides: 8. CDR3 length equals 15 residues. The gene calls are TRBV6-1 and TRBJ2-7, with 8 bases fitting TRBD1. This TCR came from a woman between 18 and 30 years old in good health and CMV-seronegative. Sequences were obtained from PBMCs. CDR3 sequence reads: CASSGGGTGDYEQYF. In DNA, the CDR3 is TGTGCCAGCAGTGGGGGTGGGACAGGAGACTACGAGCAGTACTTC.